The 3 T cell receptor beta chains given below trace back to one sample, sequenced in a study of radiation and T cells in renal cell carcinoma. This table comes from immunoSEQ multiplex PCR, and its TCRdb copy is limited to in-frame clones, with some not included. The table has 100,000 to 150,000 clones, about 81% seen once. Time point reported: blood 2 weeks post-SBRT. Treatment defined: 15 Gy SBRT to primary tumor, nephrectomy 4 weeks later. Specimen: blood, collected from a patient whose treatment included radiotherapy and nephrectomy. All receptors come from a man in his forties or fifties with renal cell carcinoma.

This clone was counted a single time. V and J are TRBV11-2 and TRBJ2-1; 8 positions agree with TRBD2. V gave up 5 bases and J gave up 8 bases; unmatched junction bases: 8. From germline, CDR1 is SGHAT and CDR2 FQNNGV. The CDR3 covers 14 residues. CDR3 DNA: TGTGCCAGCAGCCCCACTAGCGGTTTCTATGAGCAGTTCTTC. Protein sequence: CASSPTSGFYEQFF.

Here the CDR3 DNA reads TGCGCCAGCAGCCATGTGGGAACTAACTATGGCTACACCTTC. Its translation: CASSHVGTNYGYTF. This chain uses TRBV4-1 with TRBJ1-2; D remains unclear. Trimming left V 3 bases short and J 0 bases short, with 8 bases between. Per the germline V gene, CDR1 is MGHRA and CDR2 is YSYEKL. CDR3 length: 14 residues.

The V gene is TRBV27, the J gene TRBJ1-2, with D maybe TRBD1 (5 bases). Germline-derived CDR1 and CDR2 are MNHEY and SMNVEV (reference sequence). The V gene lost 3 bases and the J gene lost 6 bases, with 11 bases spanning the gap. CDR3 length: 13 residues. DNA for the CDR3: TGTGCCAGCAGTTTGAGGGGCGCGGATGGCTACACCTTC. This gives the protein CASSLRGADGYTF.